This T cell receptor (beta chain) was captured in a study of blood T cell repertoires in COVID-19. The wider study: The United States, Italy and Spain supplied acute and convalescent COVID-19 samples. T cells, B-cell-depleted T cells, or PBMCs supplied cDNA or gDNA.

Original analysis: Amplification of reference gene primers provided the estimated nucleated cell counts. Assay used: immunoSEQ multiplex PCR; TCRdb lists only in-frame clones, some missing. V, J and clone size are those of that table, while D and trimming were read from the DNA. In the table there are about 310,000 clones, about 85% of which are singletons. Germline CDR1 SGHRS, CDR2 YFSETQ. The V end was cut by 4 bases, the J end by 6 bases, with 10 bases between. The CDR3 spans 13 residues. This chain connects TRBV5-1 to TRBJ2-2; the D gene is possibly TRBD1 (5 bases). The sequence was obtained from a man between 18 and 29 years old with active or convalescent COVID-19. Sequenced material: peripheral blood. CDR3 in DNA: TGCGCCAGCAGCCCGGACAACGCCGGGGAGCTGTTTTTT. This encodes CASSPDNAGELFF.